Each of the 9 T cell receptor beta chains below was sequenced from the same sample in a study of graft-versus-host responses after intestinal transplantation. Profiled with immunoSEQ multiplex PCR; TCRdb holds only in-frame clones, not every one. The sample carries some 86,000 clones, around 90% recorded once. Their target antigens are unknown. Sample: unstimulated CD8+ T cells sorted from spleen or lymph node cells, taken before intestinal transplant. These receptor sequences come from a human donor who received an intestinal transplant.

Note on this clone: The same CDR3 arises from other DNA sequences in this sample as well. This chain joins TRBV6-5 and TRBJ2-7; D might be TRBD1 (7 bases). With 2 bases removed from V and 4 bases from J, the gap between germline ends came to 12 bases. Germline V gene sequence: CDR1 MNHEY, CDR2 SVGAGI. The CDR3 totals 14 residues. This CDR3 reads CASSYGQGGYEQYF. As DNA, the CDR3 is TGTGCCAGCAGTTACGGCCAGGGGGGATACGAGCAGTACTTC.

The chain recombines TRBV11-2 with TRBJ2-5; 13 bases fit TRBD2. The CDR3 contains 18 residues. Germline-derived CDR1 and CDR2 are SGHAT and FQNNGV. J lost 5 bases, V lost 5 bases, and 14 bases had no gene match. This chain's CDR3 is CASSPGLAGISTGETQYF. In nucleotides, the CDR3 is TGTGCCAGCAGCCCGGGACTAGCGGGAATCTCAACGGGTGAGACCCAGTACTTC. The full variable domain, its missing parts supplied by reference TRBV11-2 and TRBJ2-5, is EAGVAQSPRYKIIEKRQSVAFWCNPISGHATLYWYQQILGQGPKLLIQFQNNGVVDDSQLPKDRFSAERLKGVDSTLKIQPAKLEDSAVYLCASSPGLAGISTGETQYFGPGTRLLVL.

The chain employs TRBV30 and TRBJ2-7; the D is unclear. This CDR3 comprises 12 residues. Germline assignment: CDR1 GTSNPN and CDR2 SVGIG (reference sequence). Trimming pared 5 bases from V and 1 base from J, leaving 9 bases between. The CDR3 nucleotides are TGTGCCTGGTTAGGTCCATCCTACGAGCAGTACTTC. Translation gives CAWLGPSYEQYF. Complete variable domain (other parts from reference TRBV30 and TRBJ2-7): SQTIHQWPATLVQPVGSPLSLECTVEGTSNPNLYWYRQAAGRGLQLLFYSVGIGQISSEVPQNLSASRPQDRQFILSSKKLLLSDSGFYLCAWLGPSYEQYFGPGTRLTVT.

This chain's CDR3 is CSAGGYEQYF. The CDR3 DNA sequence: TGCAGTGCAGGGGGATACGAGCAGTACTTC. The chain is built from TRBV20-1 and TRBJ2-7, with D maybe TRBD1 (6 bases). Germline V gene sequence: CDR1 DFQATT, CDR2 SNEGSKA (reference sequence). The CDR3 runs 10 residues. V was pared by 6 bases and J by 4 bases, with 7 bases between.

The chain uses TRBV5-5 and TRBJ1-6, with D perhaps TRBD1 (5 bases). The V end was cut by 2 bases, the J end by 7 bases, with 13 bases between. The CDR3 extends over 15 amino acids. Germline values: CDR1 SGHKS, CDR2 YYEKEE (reference sequence). Here the CDR3 DNA reads TGTGCCAGCAGCTTCGTGCAGGGTGGAAATTCACCCCTCCACTTT. It translates to CASSFVQGGNSPLHF.

This chain joins TRBV18 and TRBJ1-1, with D possibly being TRBD1 (6 bases). V was shortened by 2 bases and J by 10 bases, with 14 bases between the two germline ends. Germline V gene lookup returns CDR1 KGHSH and CDR2 LQKENI. The CDR3 is 13 residues long. The DNA of the CDR3 is TGTGCCAGCTCACCAGAGGGGGGGCGGGGAGCTTTCTTT. It encodes CASSPEGGRGAFF.

This sequence joins TRBV7-9 and TRBJ2-7, with 7 bases aligning to TRBD2. The germline gives CDR1 SEHNR, CDR2 FQNEAQ (reference sequence). The CDR3 has 13 residues. The ends lost 3 bases at V and 7 bases at J; junction bases unmatched: 6. The DNA for the CDR3 is TGTGCCAGCAGCTTGCGGGAGATGGGGGAGCAGTACTTC. Its translation: CASSLREMGEQYF.

This CDR3 is CASSPGLAEETQYF. The CDR3 bases are TGTGCCAGCAGCCCGGGACTAGCGGAAGAGACCCAGTACTTC. The chain has TRBV5-6 and TRBJ2-5; 11 bases match TRBD2. The germline CDR1 and CDR2 sequences are SGHDT and YYEEEE. This CDR3 has 14 amino acids. The V and J ends lost 4 bases and 3 bases, in that order; junction bases with no gene match: 2.

The rearrangement joins TRBV9 to TRBJ2-7; possible D gene TRBD2, 6 bases. Germline CDR1 SGDLS, CDR2 YYNGEE. Trimming shortened V by 3 bases and J by 5 bases, and 15 bases separated the two germline ends. There are 14 residues in the CDR3. The DNA for the CDR3 is TGTGCCAGCAGCGCGGGGGTTGAGCAAGACGAGCAGTACTTC. Translating gives CASSAGVEQDEQYF.